This paragraph reports one TCR beta chain. Its target is unknown. TCRdb used MiXCR to reprocess the 5' RACE reads, holding one entry per CDR3 protein. The table lists 100,000 to 150,000 distinct CDR3 sequences, 6.5% to 8% of them singletons, with around 2.3% in the top ten. This sample is drawn from a study of T cells after yellow fever vaccination. General observations from the study: Reappearing after the booster were most of the clones from primary vaccination (about 96% CD4, 88% CD8). Researchers noted that a small share of clonotypes showed up in both CD4 and CD8 compartments.

Trimming at V came to 4 bases and at J to 7 bases, leaving 5 bases not matched to a gene. CDR3 length: 15 amino acids. Germline CDR1 LNHDA, CDR2 SQIVND (reference sequence). The chain is built from TRBV19 and TRBJ2-1; 12 bases are shared with TRBD2. This sample comprised CD4+ T cells sorted from PBMCs, obtained about 10 days after the first yellow fever vaccination. The sequence was obtained from a man aged 18 to 35 who received the YFV17D yellow fever vaccine. CDR3 in amino acids: CASSNLAGGSNEQFF. DNA for the CDR3: TGTGCCAGTAGTAACCTAGCGGGGGGGTCGAATGAGCAGTTCTTC.